The clone carrying this T cell receptor beta chain was seen a single time. Its antigen is currently unknown. The PCR used 60 Vbeta and 13 Jbeta primers. The data were produced by immunoSEQ multiplex PCR, yet TCRdb's version contains in-frame clones alone and is incomplete. The data contain some 170,000 clones, roughly 70% of them singletons. The V gene's germline CDR1 is SGHRS and CDR2 YFSETQ. The V gene end was trimmed by 1 base and the J gene end by 6 bases; junction bases not matched to a gene: 8. The length of the CDR3 is 15 residues. The entry originates in a study of cytomegalovirus exposure and HLA in healthy donors. Study as a whole: The Caucasian-associated ancestry cluster held roughly 80% of 398 genotyped donors.

Study conclusions and caveats: Some V segments could not be told apart, so they were left out, TRBV6-2 and TRBV6-3 among them. There were about 160 TCR beta chains listed as cytomegalovirus-associated. The productive fraction for most TCR beta V segments was about 87% or about 30% in an earlier analysis.

The sequence came from a woman aged 45 to 65 in good health and CMV-seropositive. V gene TRBV5-1 combines with J gene TRBJ1-1; 8 bases fit TRBD1. Source material: PBMCs. CDR3 sequence reads: CASSLFPRGPSEAFF. The CDR3 nucleotides are TGCGCCAGCAGCTTGTTTCCCAGGGGGCCCTCTGAAGCTTTCTTT. Full variable domain (rest looked up from reference TRBV5-1 and TRBJ1-1): KAGVTQTPRYLIKTRGQQVTLSCSPISGHRSVSWYQQTPGQGLQFLFEYFSETQRNKGNFPGRFSGRQFSNSRSEMNVSTLELGDSALYLCASSLFPRGPSEAFFGQGTRLTVV.